This entry describes one TCR beta chain. This entry belongs to a study of blood T cell repertoires in COVID-19. Study in general: T cells, B-cell-depleted T cells, or PBMCs supplied cDNA or gDNA.

The Seattle site enrolled patients during active infection and followed them longitudinally. Germline CDR1 SGHRS, CDR2 YFSETQ. The CDR3 runs to 15 residues. Trimming shortened V by 0 bases and J by 3 bases, and 12 bases separated the two germline ends. The table came from immunoSEQ multiplex PCR; TCRdb's copy has only in-frame clones and leaves some out. The sample yields about 430,000 clones, 80% to 90% seen once. V is TRBV5-1 and J is TRBJ2-5, with D tentatively TRBD1 (6 bases). The clonotype was recovered from a man in his late teens or twenties with COVID-19, enrolled during active disease. Material for sequencing was peripheral blood. For the CDR3, the DNA is TGCGCCAGCAGCTTGGTTGGGACAATAGAAGAGACCCAGTACTTC. This sequence encodes CASSLVGTIEETQYF.